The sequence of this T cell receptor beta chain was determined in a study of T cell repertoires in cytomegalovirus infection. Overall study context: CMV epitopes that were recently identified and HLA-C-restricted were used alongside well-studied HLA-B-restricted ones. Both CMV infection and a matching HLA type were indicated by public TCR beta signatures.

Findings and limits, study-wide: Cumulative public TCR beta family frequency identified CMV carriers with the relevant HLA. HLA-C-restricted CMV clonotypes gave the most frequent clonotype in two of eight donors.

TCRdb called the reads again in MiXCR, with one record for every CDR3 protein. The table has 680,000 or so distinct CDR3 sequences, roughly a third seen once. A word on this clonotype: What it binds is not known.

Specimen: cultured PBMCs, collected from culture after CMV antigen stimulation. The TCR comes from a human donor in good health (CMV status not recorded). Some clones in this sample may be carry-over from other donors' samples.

The CDR3 protein is CASSSRDRVPTGELFF. The CDR3 nucleotides read TGTGCCAGCAGTTCTAGGGACAGGGTCCCCACCGGGGAGCTGTTTTTT. The chain recombines TRBV12-3 or TRBV12-4 with TRBJ2-2; TRBD1 matches 9 bases. This CDR3 is built from 16 residues. The J segment lost 4 bases and the V segment lost 4 bases, leaving 7 bases of the junction unmatched.